A selection of T cell receptor beta chains follows, all from one sample in a study of blood T cell repertoires in COVID-19. Profiled with immunoSEQ multiplex PCR; TCRdb holds only in-frame clones, not every one. The sample holds about 160,000 clones; around four fifths are singletons and the top ten take 3.7%. The sequencing input was peripheral blood. The receptors stem from a woman of 80 years or more with acute or convalescent COVID-19. Both conserved end residues are part of each CDR3.

TRBV5-1 CASSYGDSPYEQYF
TRBV6-6 CASSPDRGRTEAFF
TRBV7-3 CASSLSGSDTQYF
TRBV6-5 CASKLDQAVGYGYTF
TRBV5-1 CASSSLRGNEQFF
TRBV3-1/TRBV3-2 CASSQAGGDTQYF
TRBV5-6 CASSFQFRGRAGELFF
TRBV6-1 CASSEPGQGAYEQFF
TRBV6-5 CASSRLTIGNTIYF
TRBV21-1 CASSKPRQGALSTNEKLFF
TRBV7-3 CASSLGHQNTEAFF
TRBV5-1 CASSLNRGGAEKLFF
TRBV7-9 CASSIIGDLAGGIGNEQFF
TRBV10-2 CASSARKPSGELFF
TRBV11-2 CASSSDRGSMGSEKLFF
TRBV25-1 CASSVTTGRYNEQFF
TRBV5-1 CASSPKLGQGNEKLFF
TRBV7-2 CASSLGAGINTEAFF
TRBV12-5 CASGLVLTDTQYF
TRBV6-2/TRBV6-3 CASSYATGNGYTF
TRBV19 CASSRLTGGQETQYF
TRBV9 CASSYQERSYEQYF
TRBV19 CASSMTGVGYTF
TRBV25-1 CASSEGGFYGYTF
TRBV9 CASSETSGTPDTQYF